The present T cell receptor beta chain was sequenced within a study of OX40 agonist ivuxolimab in advanced cancers. Patients were ineligible given autoimmune disease history or systemic immunosuppression. Some clones are missing from TCRdb's copy, which holds only in-frame ones; the method was immunoSEQ multiplex PCR. The table records about 27,000 clones, more than 60% of them present only once. This clonotype was sampled from an adult with an advanced solid tumor such as melanoma, head and neck, liver or kidney cancer. Specimen: CD4+ or CD8+ T cells sorted from blood, collected in a trial of the OX40 agonist ivuxolimab.

This CDR3 is CASSSWTGENEQYF. For the CDR3, the DNA is TGTGCCAGCAGTTCTTGGACAGGGGAGAACGAGCAGTACTTC. The chain is built from TRBV27 and TRBJ2-7, with 9 bases matching TRBD1. Trimming removed 4 bases from V and 5 bases from J; junction bases left unmatched: 6. The CDR3 loop spans 14 amino acids. Per the germline V gene, CDR1 is MNHEY and CDR2 is SMNVEV (reference sequence).